The 29 T cell receptor beta chains listed next were all sequenced from one sample in a study of shared clonotypes between healthy human individuals. The naive CD8 population came from CD45RO-negative cells selected for CCR7, without terminally differentiated effector memory CD45RA+ cells. The repertoire was sequenced with immunoSEQ multiplex PCR; TCRdb's copy has only in-frame clones and lacks some. The repertoire holds about 2 million clones, with over 85% as singletons. Sequencing was carried out using naive CD8+ T cells sorted from blood. These TCRs come from a man in his late teens or twenties in good health.

The J gene is TRBJ2-7, the V gene TRBV28; D not resolved. The germline gives CDR1 MDHEN, CDR2 SYDVKM. V gave up 5 bases and J gave up 3 bases, with 14 bases separating them. This CDR3 is built from 14 residues. The CDR3 loop reads CASSPDIMHYEQYF. Written as DNA, the CDR3 is TGTGCCAGCAGTCCCGACATCATGCACTACGAGCAGTACTTC.

Concerning this clone: Other DNA sequences within the sample encode an identical CDR3. This rearrangement joins TRBV7-9 to TRBJ2-3; 12 bases are a match to TRBD2. Germline lookup yields CDR1 SEHNR and CDR2 FQNEAQ (reference sequence). The V segment lost 5 bases and the J segment 4 bases; nucleotides outside the gene matches: 4. CDR3 length equals 15 residues. In DNA form, the CDR3 reads TGTGCCAGCAGCCCTAGCGGGGGGGCCGCAGATACGCAGTATTTT. Its protein product is CASSPSGGAADTQYF.

CDR3 sequence (DNA): TGTGCCAGCAGTTCGGGGGATGGTTCACCCCTCCACTTT. Translating it yields CASSSGDGSPLHF. The chain combines TRBV7-6 with TRBJ1-6; a possible D gene is TRBD1 (5 bases). The CDR3 is made up of 13 amino acids. Germline V gene data show CDR1 as SGHVS and CDR2 as FNYEAQ. V lost 6 bases, J lost 9 bases, and 12 bases lay in between.

The V call is TRBV10-1, the J call TRBJ2-2; TRBD1 matches 7 bases. The CDR3 has 17 residues. V lost 5 bases to trimming and J lost 3 bases; unmatched junction nucleotides: 12. Germline V gene sequence: CDR1 WNHNN, CDR2 SYGVQD (reference sequence). The CDR3 spells CASSQYRGSFDTGELFF. The CDR3 DNA sequence: TGCGCCAGCAGTCAGTACAGGGGAAGTTTTGACACCGGGGAGCTGTTTTTT.

This chain uses TRBV7-9 with TRBJ2-2, with 8 bases matching TRBD1. The CDR3 has 14 residues. Germline-derived CDR1 and CDR2 are SEHNR and FQNEAQ (reference sequence). Losses at the gene ends were 5 bases for V and 3 bases for J; bases not matched to a gene: 2. Written as DNA, the CDR3 is TGTGCCAGCAGCCAGGGACAGGACACCGGGGAGCTGTTTTTT. It is translated as CASSQGQDTGELFF. The variable domain in full, completed from reference TRBV7-9 and TRBJ2-2, reads DTGVSQNPRHKITKRGQNVTFRCDPISEHNRLYWYRQTLGQGPEFLTYFQNEAQLEKSRLLSDRFSAERPKGSFSTLEIQRTEQGDSAMYLCASSQGQDTGELFFGEGSRLTVL.

The CDR3: CAWSARSYGYTF. The CDR3 region has the DNA TGTGCCTGGAGTGCGAGGTCCTATGGCTACACCTTC. The rearrangement uses TRBV30 and TRBJ1-2, with D unresolved. Germline CDR1 and CDR2: GTSNPN and SVGIG (reference sequence). The CDR3 totals 12 residues. Trimming left V 1 base short and J 4 bases short, with 7 bases between.

This chain links TRBV7-8 with TRBJ2-2; D call uncertain. The CDR3 runs to 13 residues. Trimming cost V 3 bases and J 7 bases, with 9 bases left between them. Germline values: CDR1 SGHVS, CDR2 FQNEAQ. The CDR3, as DNA: TGTGCCAGCAGCTTCTTAGGTCACGGGGAGCTGTTTTTT. Encoded protein: CASSFLGHGELFF.

In this sample, this clone turned up once. This sequence joins TRBV6-6 and TRBJ1-4; maybe TRBD1 (5 bases). Trimming removed 7 bases at V and 5 bases at J, with 14 bases between. Germline V gene sequence: CDR1 MNHNY, CDR2 SVGAGI (reference sequence). CDR3 length: 14 amino acids. The CDR3 reads CASTPTVPNEKLFF. CDR3 DNA sequence: TGTGCCAGCACCCCGACAGTCCCGAATGAAAAACTGTTTTTT.

The chain recombines TRBV27 with TRBJ2-7; D is undetermined. The germline V gene encodes CDR1 MNHEY and CDR2 SMNVEV (reference sequence). V lost 2 bases and J 0 bases, leaving 8 bases between the germline ends. CDR3 length: 14 amino acids. CDR3 coding DNA: TGTGCCAGCAGTTTAGCATTTAACTCCTACGAGCAGTACTTC. Its protein product is CASSLAFNSYEQYF.

Remarks on this clone: This sample includes further DNA sequences coding for the same CDR3. The rearrangement links TRBV7-2 to TRBJ2-3; 7 positions match TRBD2. This CDR3 spans 15 amino acids. Losses at the gene ends were 2 bases for V and 3 bases for J; bases not matched to a gene: 5. Germline-derived CDR1 and CDR2 are SGHTA and FQGNSA. DNA for the CDR3: TGTGCCAGCAGCTTACTGGCGGGAGTGACAGATACGCAGTATTTT. This encodes CASSLLAGVTDTQYF.

J is TRBJ1-2 and V is TRBV7-9; the D is unclear. Germline CDR1 and CDR2: SEHNR and FQNEAQ (reference sequence). Between the trimmed V and J ends, which lost 5 bases and 1 base, there was a span of 14 bases. The CDR3 is 15 residues long. CDR3 in DNA: TGTGCCAGCAGCCCATATGCGGGAATTAACTATGGCTACACCTTC. It specifies CASSPYAGINYGYTF. Based on the CDR3 plus reference TRBV7-9 and TRBJ1-2, the full variable domain is DTGVSQNPRHKITKRGQNVTFRCDPISEHNRLYWYRQTLGQGPEFLTYFQNEAQLEKSRLLSDRFSAERPKGSFSTLEIQRTEQGDSAMYLCASSPYAGINYGYTFGSGTRLTVV.

This chain links TRBV6-5 with TRBJ2-1, with 11 bases identical to TRBD2. CDR1 and CDR2 from the germline V gene are MNHEY and SVGAGI. The V gene end was trimmed by 4 bases and the J gene end by 9 bases; junction bases not matched to a gene: 5. The CDR3 covers 14 residues. CDR3 nucleotides: TGTGCCAGCAGTTCTCCTAGCGGGGGGTCTGAGCAGTTCTTC. Translating gives CASSSPSGGSEQFF.

Comment on this clone: At the DNA level, this CDR3 is encoded by other sequences in the same sample as well. CDR3 amino acids: CASSQDRGYGYTF. CDR3 in DNA: TGTGCCAGCAGCCAGGACAGGGGTTATGGCTACACCTTC. The chain carries TRBV5-6 and TRBJ1-2; TRBD1 agrees at 9 bases. Trimming cost V 4 bases and J 5 bases; bases outside gene matches: 3. CDR1 is SGHDT and CDR2 is YYEEEE in the germline V gene. The CDR3 is 13 amino acids. Combining the CDR3 with reference TRBV5-6 and TRBJ1-2 gives the whole variable domain DAGVTQSPTHLIKTRGQQVTLRCSPKSGHDTVSWYQQALGQGPQFIFQYYEEEERQRGNFPDRFSGHQFPNYSSELNVNALLLGDSALYLCASSQDRGYGYTFGSGTRLTVV.

The chain combines TRBV25-1 with TRBJ1-4, with D unresolved. Trimming removed 8 bases from V and 4 bases from J, with 5 bases in between. The germline V gene has CDR1 MGHDK and CDR2 SYGVNS. The CDR3 covers 11 residues. In nucleotides, the CDR3 is TGTGCCAGCGGGGTTAATGAAAAACTGTTTTTT. Its protein is CASGVNEKLFF. Complete variable domain (other parts from reference TRBV25-1 and TRBJ1-4): EADIYQTPRYLVIGTGKKITLECSQTMGHDKMYWYQQDPGMELHLIHYSYGVNSTEKGDLSSESTVSRIRTEHFPLTLESARPSHTSQYLCASGVNEKLFFGSGTQLSVL.

CDR3 nucleotide sequence: TGTGCCAGCAGTTTGATGCCGAACACTGAAGCTTTCTTT. Amino acid sequence: CASSLMPNTEAFF. The chain combines TRBV11-2 with TRBJ1-1; no reliable D call. The CDR3 length is 13 residues. Germline CDR1 reads SGHAT; CDR2 reads FQNNGV. V lost 6 bases and J lost 1, with 9 bases in between.

CDR3 DNA: TGTGCCAGCAGTTTAAGCGCCGGGACGTCCAGGGGCGAGCAGTACTTC. Translation: CASSLSAGTSRGEQYF. The chain links TRBV27 to TRBJ2-7; D might be TRBD1 (6 bases). The V gene's germline CDR1 is MNHEY and CDR2 SMNVEV (reference sequence). This CDR3 has 16 amino acids. Trimming took off 2 bases at V and 6 bases at J, with 20 bases between the two ends.

The chain recombines TRBV27 with TRBJ2-7; TRBD2 matches at 10 bases. V shed 3 bases and J 3 bases; nucleotides not matched to a gene: 5. CDR3 size: 15 residues. Germline loops: CDR1 MNHEY, CDR2 SMNVEV (reference sequence). CDR3: CASSFASGSVYEQYF. The CDR3 nucleotides are TGTGCCAGCAGTTTCGCTAGCGGGAGTGTCTACGAGCAGTACTTC.

J is TRBJ2-7 and V is TRBV12-5, with 9 bases that match TRBD1. CDR3 length: 16 amino acids. V was clipped by 5 bases and J by 4 bases; unmatched bases: 12. In germline, CDR1 is LGHNT, CDR2 FRNRAP. CDR3 bases: TGTGCTAGTGGTGATCCCGCCGGGACAGGGTCTTACGAGCAGTACTTC. This gives the protein CASGDPAGTGSYEQYF.

This clone was recorded only once. The chain has TRBV2 and TRBJ2-1; TRBD1 aligns across 10 bases. The V and J ends lost 2 bases and 4 bases, in that order; junction bases with no gene match: 8. The CDR3 extends over 17 amino acids. Germline values: CDR1 SNHLY, CDR2 FYNNEI. This chain's CDR3 is CASSELPGTGAYNEQFF. Here the CDR3 DNA reads TGTGCCAGCAGTGAACTCCCCGGGACAGGGGCGTACAATGAGCAGTTCTTC.

This chain joins TRBV5-4 and TRBJ2-3; 13 bases match TRBD2. The germline V gene has CDR1 SGHNT and CDR2 YYREEE (reference sequence). The V and J ends lost 3 bases and 2 bases, in that order; junction bases with no gene match: 3. This CDR3 is 16 amino acids long. Here the CDR3 reads CASSWGLAGLTDTQYF. The CDR3 bases are TGTGCCAGCAGCTGGGGACTAGCGGGACTCACAGATACGCAGTATTTT.

This clone was seen a handful of times. V usage is TRBV19 and J usage is TRBJ1-4, with D unclear. V was shortened by 7 bases and J by 10 bases, with 7 bases between the two germline ends. The CDR3 is made up of 10 amino acids. Germline V gene data show CDR1 as LNHDA and CDR2 as SQIVND (reference sequence). CDR3 residues: CASKDGKLFF. The CDR3 coding sequence is TGTGCCAGTAAAGACGGAAAACTGTTTTTT. Looking up the rest from reference TRBV19 and TRBJ1-4 gives the full variable domain: DGGITQSPKYLFRKEGQNVTLSCEQNLNHDAMYWYRQDPGQGLRLIYYSQIVNDFQKGDIAEGYSVSREKKESFPLTVTSAQKNPTAFYLCASKDGKLFFGSGTQLSVL.

This clone appeared once. The chain uses TRBV4-2 and TRBJ2-7; no reliable D call. This CDR3 spans 14 amino acids. With 1 base removed from V and 1 base from J, the gap between germline ends came to 8 bases. Germline V CDR1 and CDR2: LGHNA, YNFKEQ. CDR3 nucleotides: TGTGCCAGCAGCCAAGCAGAGCTTTCCTACGAGCAGTACTTC. Amino acid sequence: CASSQAELSYEQYF.

The chain carries TRBV6-5 and TRBJ2-7; TRBD2 agrees at 11 bases. This CDR3 has 15 amino acids. Looked up from germline, CDR1 is MNHEY and CDR2 is SVGAGI. V lost 6 bases, J lost 3 bases, and 7 bases stayed unmatched. CDR3 protein: CASSLEGTSGYEQYF. The CDR3 DNA sequence: TGTGCCAGCAGCTTAGAAGGGACTAGCGGCTACGAGCAGTACTTC.

In regard to this clone: This sample also contains other DNA sequences that code for the same CDR3. The chain has TRBV6-5 and TRBJ1-2, with TRBD1 as a possible D gene (5 bases). V was cut by 0 bases and J by 0 bases, with 11 bases left in between. This CDR3 spans 16 amino acids. Germline loops: CDR1 MNHEY, CDR2 SVGAGI. The CDR3 sequence: CASSYSTGEANYGYTF. The DNA of the CDR3 is TGTGCCAGCAGTTACTCGACGGGGGAAGCTAACTATGGCTACACCTTC.

The table lists this clone with a count of one. The sample has other DNA sequences that encode this CDR3 too. This sequence joins TRBV9 and TRBJ2-7; 7 bases fit TRBD1. Germline CDR1 is SGDLS and CDR2 is YYNGEE. J lost 2 bases, V lost 2 bases, and 4 bases had no gene match. The CDR3 is 14 residues long. For the CDR3, the DNA is TGTGCCAGCAGCGTCGGGACAGCGACCTACGAGCAGTACTTC. It translates to CASSVGTATYEQYF.

Only one count was recorded for this clone. This chain uses TRBV5-1 with TRBJ2-3; 13 nucleotides agree with TRBD2. V shed 5 bases, J shed 4 bases, and the junction held 19 bases outside the gene matches. Germline loops: CDR1 SGHRS, CDR2 YFSETQ. The CDR3 has 20 residues. CDR3 residues: CASRSPRLAGGTANPDTQYF. The CDR3 coding sequence is TGCGCCAGCAGGAGTCCCCGACTAGCGGGGGGCACAGCTAATCCAGATACGCAGTATTTT.

The chain combines TRBV7-8 with TRBJ2-5; tentatively, D is TRBD1 (5 bases). The V end lost 2 bases, the J end lost 2 bases, and 9 bases lay between the germline ends. This CDR3 has 14 residues. CDR1 and CDR2 from the germline V gene are SGHVS and FQNEAQ. Written as DNA, the CDR3 is TGTGCCAGCAGCTTATATGCAGGGCAAGAGACCCAGTACTTC. It yields the protein CASSLYAGQETQYF.

V and J are TRBV5-1 and TRBJ1-4; TRBD1 matches 9 bases. The ends lost 7 bases at V and 6 bases at J; junction bases unmatched: 7. This CDR3 has 14 amino acids. In germline, CDR1 is SGHRS, CDR2 YFSETQ. CDR3 coding DNA: TGCGCCAGCTCTTCGACAGGGGGGTATGAAAAACTGTTTTTT. It codes for CASSSTGGYEKLFF.

With respect to this clone: Additional DNA sequences in this sample encode the identical CDR3. The V call is TRBV5-6, the J call TRBJ2-7, with D perhaps given as TRBD1 or TRBD2 (5 bases each). V was clipped by 3 bases and J by 2 bases, with 9 bases between them. This CDR3 has 13 residues. The germline gives CDR1 SGHDT, CDR2 YYEEEE. The CDR3 reads CASSSGPTYEQYF. The CDR3 DNA reads TGTGCCAGCAGCTCGGGACCCACCTACGAGCAGTACTTC.